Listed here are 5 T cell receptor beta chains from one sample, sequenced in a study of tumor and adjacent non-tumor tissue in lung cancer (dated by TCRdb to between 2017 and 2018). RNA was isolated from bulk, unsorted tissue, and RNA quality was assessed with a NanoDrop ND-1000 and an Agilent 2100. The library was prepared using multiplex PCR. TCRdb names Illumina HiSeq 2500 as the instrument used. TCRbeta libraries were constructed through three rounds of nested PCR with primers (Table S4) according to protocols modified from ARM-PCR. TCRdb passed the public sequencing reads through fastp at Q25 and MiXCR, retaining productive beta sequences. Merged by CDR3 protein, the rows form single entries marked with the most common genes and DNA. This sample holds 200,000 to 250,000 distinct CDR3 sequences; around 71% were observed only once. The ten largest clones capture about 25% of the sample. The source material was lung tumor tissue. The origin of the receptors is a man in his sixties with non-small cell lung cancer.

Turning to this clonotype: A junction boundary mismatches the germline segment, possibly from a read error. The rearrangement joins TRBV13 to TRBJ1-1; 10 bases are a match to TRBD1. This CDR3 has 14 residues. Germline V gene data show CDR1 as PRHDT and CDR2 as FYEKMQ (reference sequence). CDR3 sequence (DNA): TGTACCAGCAGCGGGACAGGGGTCAACACTGAAGCTTTCTTT. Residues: CTSSGTGVNTEAFF.

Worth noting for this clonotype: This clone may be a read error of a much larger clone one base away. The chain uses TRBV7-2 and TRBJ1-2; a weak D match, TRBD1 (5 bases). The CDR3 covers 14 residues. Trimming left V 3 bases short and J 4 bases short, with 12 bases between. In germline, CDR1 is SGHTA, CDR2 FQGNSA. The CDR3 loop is CASSFDVTAYGYTF. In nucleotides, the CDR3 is TGTGCCAGCAGCTTTGATGTGACAGCCTATGGCTACACCTTC.

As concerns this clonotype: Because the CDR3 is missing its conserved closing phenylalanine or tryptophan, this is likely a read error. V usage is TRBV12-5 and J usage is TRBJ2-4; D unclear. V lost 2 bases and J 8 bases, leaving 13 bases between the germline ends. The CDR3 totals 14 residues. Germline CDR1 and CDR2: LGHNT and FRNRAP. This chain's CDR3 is CASGLFDARDIQYI. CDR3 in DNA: TGTGCTAGTGGTTTGTTTGACGCCCGGGACATTCAGTACATC.

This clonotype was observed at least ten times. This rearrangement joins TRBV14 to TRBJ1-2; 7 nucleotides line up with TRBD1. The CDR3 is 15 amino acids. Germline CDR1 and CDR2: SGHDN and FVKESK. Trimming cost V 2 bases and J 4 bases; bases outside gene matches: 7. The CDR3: CASSQTGDRGYGYTF. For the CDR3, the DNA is TGTGCCAGCAGCCAAACAGGGGATCGCGGCTATGGCTACACCTTC.

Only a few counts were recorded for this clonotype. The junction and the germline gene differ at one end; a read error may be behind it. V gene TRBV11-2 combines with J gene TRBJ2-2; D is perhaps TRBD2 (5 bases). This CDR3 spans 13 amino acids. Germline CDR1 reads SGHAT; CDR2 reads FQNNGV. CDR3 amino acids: CANSLEANGELFF. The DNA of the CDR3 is TGTGCCAACAGCTTAGAAGCGAACGGGGAGTTGTTTTTT.